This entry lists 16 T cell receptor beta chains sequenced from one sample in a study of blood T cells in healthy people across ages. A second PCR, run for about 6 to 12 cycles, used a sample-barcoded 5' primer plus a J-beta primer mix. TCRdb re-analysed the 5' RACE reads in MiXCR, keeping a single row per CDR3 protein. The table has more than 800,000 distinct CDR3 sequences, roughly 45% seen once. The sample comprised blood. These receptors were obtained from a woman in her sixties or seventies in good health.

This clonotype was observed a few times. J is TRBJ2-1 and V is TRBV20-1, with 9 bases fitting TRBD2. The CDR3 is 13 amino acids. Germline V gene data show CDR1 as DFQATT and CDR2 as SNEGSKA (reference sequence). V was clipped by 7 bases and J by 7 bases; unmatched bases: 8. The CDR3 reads CSVPGLALNEQFF. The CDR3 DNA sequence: TGCAGTGTTCCGGGACTAGCACTGAATGAGCAGTTCTTC.

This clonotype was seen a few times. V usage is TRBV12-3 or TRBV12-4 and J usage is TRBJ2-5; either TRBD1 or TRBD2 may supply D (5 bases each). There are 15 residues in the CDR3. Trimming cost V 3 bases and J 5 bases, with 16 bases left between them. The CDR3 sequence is CASSFPAKWGETQYF. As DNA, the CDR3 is TGTGCCAGCAGTTTCCCCGCAAAGTGGGGGGAGACCCAGTACTTC.

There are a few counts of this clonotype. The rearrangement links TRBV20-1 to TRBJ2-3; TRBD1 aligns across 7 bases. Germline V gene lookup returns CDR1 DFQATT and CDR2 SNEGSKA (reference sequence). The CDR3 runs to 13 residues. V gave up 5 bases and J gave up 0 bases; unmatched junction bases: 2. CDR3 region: CSAQGDSTDTQYF. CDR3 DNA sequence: TGCAGTGCTCAGGGGGATAGCACAGATACGCAGTATTTT.

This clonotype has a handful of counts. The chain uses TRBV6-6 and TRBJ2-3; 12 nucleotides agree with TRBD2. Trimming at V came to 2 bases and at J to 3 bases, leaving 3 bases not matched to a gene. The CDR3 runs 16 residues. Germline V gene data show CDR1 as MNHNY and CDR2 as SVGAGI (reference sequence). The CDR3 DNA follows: TGTGCCAGCAGTTACCCGACTAGCGGGAGAACAGATACGCAGTATTTT. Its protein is CASSYPTSGRTDTQYF.

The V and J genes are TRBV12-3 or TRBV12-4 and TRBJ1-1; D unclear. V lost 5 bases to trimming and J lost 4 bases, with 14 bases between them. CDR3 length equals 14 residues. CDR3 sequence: CASSLKGSGTEAFF. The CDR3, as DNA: TGTGCCAGCAGTCTCAAGGGAAGTGGCACTGAAGCTTTCTTT.

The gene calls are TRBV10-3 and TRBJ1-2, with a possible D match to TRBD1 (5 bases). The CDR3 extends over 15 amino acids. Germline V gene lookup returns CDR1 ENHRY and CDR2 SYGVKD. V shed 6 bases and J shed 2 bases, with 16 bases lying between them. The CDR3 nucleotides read TGTGCCATCAGGACAGTACTAATTAAAAACTATGGCTACACCTTC. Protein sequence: CAIRTVLIKNYGYTF.

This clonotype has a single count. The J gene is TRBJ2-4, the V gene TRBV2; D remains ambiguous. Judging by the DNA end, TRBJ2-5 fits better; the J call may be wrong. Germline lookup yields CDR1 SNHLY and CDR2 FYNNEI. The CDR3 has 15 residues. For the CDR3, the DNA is TGTGCCAGCAGTGAAAATGCCGTTAGTAAAGAGACCCAGTACTTC. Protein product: CASSENAVSKETQYF.

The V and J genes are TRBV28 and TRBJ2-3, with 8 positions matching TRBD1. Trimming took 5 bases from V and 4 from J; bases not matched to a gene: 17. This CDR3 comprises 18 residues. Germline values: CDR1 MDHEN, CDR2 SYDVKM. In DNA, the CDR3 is TGTGCCAGCAGTCTTCCCCGGCCGGACAGGGTAGTAGCAGATACGCAGTATTTT. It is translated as CASSLPRPDRVVADTQYF.

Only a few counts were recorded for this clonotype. CDR3: CASRSRTNPYEQYF. The CDR3, as DNA: TGTGCCAGCAGGAGCCGGACTAACCCTTACGAGCAGTACTTC. The rearrangement links TRBV28 to TRBJ2-7, with D tentatively TRBD2 (6 bases). The CDR3 loop spans 14 amino acids. Germline V gene sequence: CDR1 MDHEN, CDR2 SYDVKM. V was pared by 6 bases and J by 4 bases, with 16 bases between. Combining the CDR3 with reference TRBV28 and TRBJ2-7 gives the whole variable domain DVKVTQSSRYLVKRTGEKVFLECVQDMDHENMFWYRQDPGLGLRLIYFSYDVKMKEKGDIPEGYSVSREKKERFSLILESASTNQTSMYLCASRSRTNPYEQYFGPGTRLTVT.

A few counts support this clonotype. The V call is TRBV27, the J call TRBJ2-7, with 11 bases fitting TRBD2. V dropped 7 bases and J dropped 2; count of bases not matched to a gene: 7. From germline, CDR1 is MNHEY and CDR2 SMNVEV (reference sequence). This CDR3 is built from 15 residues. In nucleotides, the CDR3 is TGTGCCAGCATCCAAGGGACTAGCGGTGCCTACGAGCAGTACTTC. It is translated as CASIQGTSGAYEQYF.

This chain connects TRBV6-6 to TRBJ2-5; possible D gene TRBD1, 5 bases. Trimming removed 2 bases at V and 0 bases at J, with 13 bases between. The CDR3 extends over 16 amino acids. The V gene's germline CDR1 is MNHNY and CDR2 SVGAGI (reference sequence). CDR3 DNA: TGTGCCAGCAGTTACGTCGACAGAGGTTACCAAGAGACCCAGTACTTC. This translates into CASSYVDRGYQETQYF.

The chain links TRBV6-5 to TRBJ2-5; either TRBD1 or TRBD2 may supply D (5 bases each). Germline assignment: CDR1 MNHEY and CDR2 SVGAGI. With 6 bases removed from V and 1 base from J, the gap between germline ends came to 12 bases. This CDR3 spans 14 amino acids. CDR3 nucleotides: TGTGCCAGCAGGGGACCAGGCTTCCAAGAGACCCAGTACTTC. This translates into CASRGPGFQETQYF.

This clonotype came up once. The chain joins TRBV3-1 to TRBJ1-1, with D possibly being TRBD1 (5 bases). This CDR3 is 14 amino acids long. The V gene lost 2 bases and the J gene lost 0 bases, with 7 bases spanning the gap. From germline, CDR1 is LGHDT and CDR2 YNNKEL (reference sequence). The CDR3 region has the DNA TGTGCCAGCAGCCAAAGGGGTCTGAACACTGAAGCTTTCTTT. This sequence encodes CASSQRGLNTEAFF.

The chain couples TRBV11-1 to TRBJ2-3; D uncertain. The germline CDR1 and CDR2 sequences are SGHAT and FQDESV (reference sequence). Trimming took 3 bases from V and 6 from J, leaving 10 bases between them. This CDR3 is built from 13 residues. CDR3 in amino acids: CASSFEVTDTQYF. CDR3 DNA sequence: TGTGCCAGCAGCTTCGAGGTCACCGATACGCAGTATTTT.

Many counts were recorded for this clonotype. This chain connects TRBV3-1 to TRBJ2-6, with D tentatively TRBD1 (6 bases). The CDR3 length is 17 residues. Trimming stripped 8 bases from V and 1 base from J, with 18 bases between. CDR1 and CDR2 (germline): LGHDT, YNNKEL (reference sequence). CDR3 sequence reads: CASARLVRGSGANVLTF. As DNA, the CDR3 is TGTGCCAGCGCCCGGCTGGTGAGGGGGTCTGGGGCCAACGTCCTGACTTTC.

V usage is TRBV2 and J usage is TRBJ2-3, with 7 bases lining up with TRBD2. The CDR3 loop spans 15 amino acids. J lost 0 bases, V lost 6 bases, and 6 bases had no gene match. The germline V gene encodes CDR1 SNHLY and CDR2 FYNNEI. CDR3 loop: CASRYSGTSTDTQYF. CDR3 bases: TGTGCCAGCAGGTACAGCGGGACTAGCACAGATACGCAGTATTTT.